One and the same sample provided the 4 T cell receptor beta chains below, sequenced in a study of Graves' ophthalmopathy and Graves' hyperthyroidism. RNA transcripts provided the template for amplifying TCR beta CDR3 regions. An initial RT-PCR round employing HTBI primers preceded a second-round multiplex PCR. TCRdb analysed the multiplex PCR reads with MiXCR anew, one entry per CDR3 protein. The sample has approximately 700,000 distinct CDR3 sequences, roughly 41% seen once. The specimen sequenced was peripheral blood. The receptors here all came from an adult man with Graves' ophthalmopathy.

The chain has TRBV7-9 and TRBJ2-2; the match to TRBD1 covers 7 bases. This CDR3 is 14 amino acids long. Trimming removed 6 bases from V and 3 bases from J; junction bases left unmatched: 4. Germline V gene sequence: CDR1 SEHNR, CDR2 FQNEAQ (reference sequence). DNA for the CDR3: TGTGCCAGCAGAACGGACAGGTACACCGGGGAGCTGTTTTTT. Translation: CASRTDRYTGELFF.

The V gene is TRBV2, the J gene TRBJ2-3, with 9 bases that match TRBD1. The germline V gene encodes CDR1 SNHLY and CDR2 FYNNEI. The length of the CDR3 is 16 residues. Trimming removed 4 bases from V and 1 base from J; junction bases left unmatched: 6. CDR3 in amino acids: CASSVQRQGGTDTQYF. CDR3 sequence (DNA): TGTGCCAGCAGTGTCCAGAGACAGGGGGGCACAGATACGCAGTATTTT.

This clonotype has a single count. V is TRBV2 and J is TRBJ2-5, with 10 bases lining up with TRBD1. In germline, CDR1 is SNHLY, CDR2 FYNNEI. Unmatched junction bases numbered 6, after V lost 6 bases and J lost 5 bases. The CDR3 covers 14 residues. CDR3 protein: CASSGQGVVETQYF. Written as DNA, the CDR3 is TGTGCCAGCAGCGGACAGGGGGTAGTGGAGACCCAGTACTTC.

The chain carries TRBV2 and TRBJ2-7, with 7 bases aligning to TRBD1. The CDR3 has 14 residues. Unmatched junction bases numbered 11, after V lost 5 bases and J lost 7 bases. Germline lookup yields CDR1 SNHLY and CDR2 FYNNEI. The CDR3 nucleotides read TGTGCCAGCAGTCCCTGGACAGGTACCGGGGAGCAGTACTTC. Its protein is CASSPWTGTGEQYF.